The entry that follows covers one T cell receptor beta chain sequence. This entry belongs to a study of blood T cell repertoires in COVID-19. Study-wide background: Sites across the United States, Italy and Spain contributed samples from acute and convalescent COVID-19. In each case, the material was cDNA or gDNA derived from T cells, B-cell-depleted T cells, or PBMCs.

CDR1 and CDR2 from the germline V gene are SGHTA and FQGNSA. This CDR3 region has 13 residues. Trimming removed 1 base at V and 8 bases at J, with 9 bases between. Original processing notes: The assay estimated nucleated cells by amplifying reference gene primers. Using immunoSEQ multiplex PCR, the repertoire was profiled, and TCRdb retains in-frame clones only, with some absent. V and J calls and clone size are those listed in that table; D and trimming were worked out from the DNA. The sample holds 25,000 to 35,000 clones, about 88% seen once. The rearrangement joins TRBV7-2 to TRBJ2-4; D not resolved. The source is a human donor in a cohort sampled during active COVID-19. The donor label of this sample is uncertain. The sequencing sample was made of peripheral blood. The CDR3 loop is CASSLGTGDIQYF. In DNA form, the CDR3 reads TGTGCCAGCAGCTTAGGTACTGGTGACATTCAGTACTTC.